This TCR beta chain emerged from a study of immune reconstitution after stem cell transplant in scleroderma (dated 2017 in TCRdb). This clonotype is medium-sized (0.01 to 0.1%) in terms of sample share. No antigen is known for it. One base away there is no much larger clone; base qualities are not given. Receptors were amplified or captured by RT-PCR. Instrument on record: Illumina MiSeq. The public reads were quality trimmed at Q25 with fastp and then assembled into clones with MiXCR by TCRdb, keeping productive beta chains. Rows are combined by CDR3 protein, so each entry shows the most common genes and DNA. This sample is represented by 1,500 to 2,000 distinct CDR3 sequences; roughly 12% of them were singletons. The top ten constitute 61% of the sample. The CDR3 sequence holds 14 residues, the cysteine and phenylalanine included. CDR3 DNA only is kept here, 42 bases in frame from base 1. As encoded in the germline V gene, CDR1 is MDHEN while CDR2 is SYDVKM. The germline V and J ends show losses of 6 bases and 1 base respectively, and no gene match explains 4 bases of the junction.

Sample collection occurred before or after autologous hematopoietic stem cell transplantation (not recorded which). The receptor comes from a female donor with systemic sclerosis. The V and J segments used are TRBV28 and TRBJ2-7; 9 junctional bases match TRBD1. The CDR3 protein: CASSSGTGSYEQYF. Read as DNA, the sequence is TGTGCCAGCAGCTCCGGGACAGGGTCCTACGAGCAGTACTTC. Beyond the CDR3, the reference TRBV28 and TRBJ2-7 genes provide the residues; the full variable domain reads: DVKVTQSSRYLVKRTGEKVFLECVQDMDHENMFWYRQDPGLGLRLIYFSYDVKMKEKGDIPEGYSVSREKKERFSLILESASTNQTSMYLCASSSGTGSYEQYFGPGTRLTVT.